This T cell receptor beta chain derives from a study of cytomegalovirus exposure and HLA in healthy donors. In the study overall: A subsequent analysis reported that the 110 or so validation repertoires were produced on the same platform that had also been used for the approximately 710 first-cohort repertoires. Study findings and constraints: In the roughly 120 validation repertoires, a later analysis found that first-cohort TCR clusters tended to co-occur. Testing in vitro showed a few CMV-associated chains specific for CMV antigens.

The protocol was immunoSEQ multiplex PCR, while the TCRdb copy is restricted to in-frame clones and leaves out a portion. This sample carries 190,000 or so clones, 84% of them seen once, and the ten largest clones take about 2.8%. V lost 2 bases and J lost 4, with 8 bases in between. The CDR3 length is 14 residues. CDR1 is MNHEY and CDR2 is SVGAGI in the germline V gene. This clone was detected only a few times. Its antigen is as yet unknown. What was sequenced was PBMCs. The source of this sequence is a woman between 18 and 29 years old in good health and CMV-seropositive. This chain links TRBV6-5 with TRBJ1-4; D unresolved. The CDR3 spells CASSYLGINEKLFF. As DNA, the CDR3 is TGTGCCAGCAGTTACCTTGGCATTAATGAAAAACTGTTTTTT.